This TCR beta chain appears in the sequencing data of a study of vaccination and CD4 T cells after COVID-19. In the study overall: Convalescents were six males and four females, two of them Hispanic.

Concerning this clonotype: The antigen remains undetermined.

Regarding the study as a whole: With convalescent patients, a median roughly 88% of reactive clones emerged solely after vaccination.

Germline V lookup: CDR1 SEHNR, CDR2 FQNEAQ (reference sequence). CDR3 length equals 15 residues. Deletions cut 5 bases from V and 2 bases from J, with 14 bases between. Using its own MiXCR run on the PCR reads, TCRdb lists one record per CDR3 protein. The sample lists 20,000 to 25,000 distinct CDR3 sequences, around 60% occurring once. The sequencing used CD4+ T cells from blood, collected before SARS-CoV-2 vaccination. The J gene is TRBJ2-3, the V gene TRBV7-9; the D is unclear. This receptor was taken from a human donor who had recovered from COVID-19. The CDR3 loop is CASSLRQVPTDTQYF. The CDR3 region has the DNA TGTGCCAGCAGCCTGCGTCAGGTTCCCACAGATACGCAGTATTTT.